This T cell receptor beta chain was observed in a study of Ad26.COV2.S vaccination and SARS-CoV-2 variants. Study-level information: A participant enrolled in the COV1001 Ad26.COV2.S trial arm provided the sample. Ad26.COV2.S was injected intramuscularly once or twice, 56 days apart. Study results and limitations: The TCR-based breadth and depth measures might underestimate overall T cell responses. Comparable non-spike TCR breadth was observed in vaccine and placebo recipients.

Of note for this clone: What it binds is unknown.

Treatment: some 20 received Ad26.COV2.S at low or high dose, single or two shots; about 5 received placebo; per-sample allocation not given. Sampling occurred on day 63 after the first vaccine or placebo injection. V was trimmed by 0 bases and J by 1 base, leaving 7 bases between them. The CDR3 runs 14 residues. CDR1 and CDR2 (germline): SGHRS, YFSETQ. TCRdb's copy holds only in-frame clones and misses some; the assay was immunoSEQ multiplex PCR. The sample has about 260,000 clones; 70% to 90% are singletons. The sequence derives from a person aged 18-60 years who received the Ad26.COV2.S COVID-19 vaccine or a placebo. The sequences come from peripheral blood, collected in a trial of Ad26.COV2.S vaccine versus placebo. The chain couples TRBV5-1 to TRBJ1-1, with a possible D match to TRBD1 (5 bases). CDR3 nucleotide sequence: TGCGCCAGCAGCTTGGGACAGAGGAACACTGAAGCTTTCTTT. Protein: CASSLGQRNTEAFF.